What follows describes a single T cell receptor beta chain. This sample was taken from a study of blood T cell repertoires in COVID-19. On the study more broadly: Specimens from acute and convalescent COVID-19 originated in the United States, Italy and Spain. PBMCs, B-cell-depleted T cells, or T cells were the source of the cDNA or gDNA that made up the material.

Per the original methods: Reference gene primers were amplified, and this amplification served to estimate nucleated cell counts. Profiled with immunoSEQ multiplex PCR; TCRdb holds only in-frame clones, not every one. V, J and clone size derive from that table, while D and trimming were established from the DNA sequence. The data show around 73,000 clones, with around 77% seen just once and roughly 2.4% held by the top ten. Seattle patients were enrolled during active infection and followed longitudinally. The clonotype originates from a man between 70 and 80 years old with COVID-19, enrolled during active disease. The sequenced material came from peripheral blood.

CDR3 bases: TGCGCCAGCAGCTTCTCCCGGACAGTGGCCTACGAGCAGTACTTC. Its protein is CASSFSRTVAYEQYF. The chain carries TRBV5-1 and TRBJ2-7; weak D call: TRBD1 (6 bases). This CDR3 comprises 15 residues. The germline gives CDR1 SGHRS, CDR2 YFSETQ. The V end lost 2 bases, the J end lost 2 bases, and 14 bases lay between the germline ends.